These 9 T cell receptor beta chains originate from one sample sequenced in a study of graft-versus-host responses after intestinal transplantation (dated by TCRdb to the early 2020s). Library preparation employed the immunoSEQ multiplex PCR assay. TCRdb mirrors the immuneACCESS table, restricted to in-frame sequences. Some clones are absent from its copies; in checked studies, under half trace to an unresolved V gene, and the reason for the others is unknown. Recorded for this sample are around 30,000 clones; 60% to 85% of them occurred a single time. Jointly, the top ten make up under 3.5% of the sample. Dithiothreitol, EDTA incubations and collagenase D digestion were used to isolate intraepithelial and lamina propria lymphocytes from graft specimens. This material consisted of ileum tissue, taken 98 days after intestinal transplantation. These receptors all stem from a human patient who received an intestinal transplant, so some T cells may come from the graft donor.

This clone was observed a single time. The genes are TRBV30 and TRBJ1-1; no clear D. CDR1 is GTSNPN and CDR2 is SVGIG in the germline V gene (reference sequence). There are 10 residues in the CDR3. V shed 1 base and J shed 6 bases, with 3 bases lying between them. Here the CDR3 reads CAWSAPEAFF. For the CDR3, the DNA is TGTGCCTGGAGTGCGCCTGAAGCTTTCTTT. Looking up the rest from reference TRBV30 and TRBJ1-1 gives the full variable domain: SQTIHQWPATLVQPVGSPLSLECTVEGTSNPNLYWYRQAAGRGLQLLFYSVGIGQISSEVPQNLSASRPQDRQFILSSKKLLLSDSGFYLCAWSAPEAFFGQGTRLTVV.

V gene TRBV11-3 combines with J gene TRBJ1-2; no firm D call. The ends were cut back, 3 bases at V and 3 bases at J, with 5 bases in the middle. The CDR3 sequence is 12 residues long. From germline, CDR1 is SGHNT and CDR2 YENEEA. The CDR3 loop is CASSFTDYGYTF. The CDR3 bases are TGTGCCAGCAGCTTTACAGACTATGGCTACACCTTC.

This chain joins TRBV7-9 and TRBJ1-6; D remains ambiguous. The V end lost 6 bases, the J end lost 7 bases, and 13 bases lay between the germline ends. This CDR3 comprises 14 residues. Germline loops: CDR1 SEHNR, CDR2 FQNEAQ (reference sequence). The CDR3 sequence: CASSSDVGNSPLHF. The CDR3 bases are TGTGCCAGCAGTTCAGATGTGGGGAATTCACCCCTCCACTTT.

The chain couples TRBV7-9 to TRBJ1-1; the match to TRBD1 covers 10 bases. V lost 4 bases, J lost 10 bases, and 12 bases stayed unmatched. The germline V gene encodes CDR1 SEHNR and CDR2 FQNEAQ (reference sequence). This CDR3 is built from 15 residues. CDR3 residues: CASSSDRGPNLGAFF. For the CDR3, the DNA is TGTGCCAGCAGCTCAGACAGGGGGCCGAACCTTGGAGCTTTCTTT.

The chain is built from TRBV19 and TRBJ2-1, with D possibly TRBD1 on 8 matching bases. Germline V gives CDR1 LNHDA, CDR2 SQIVND (reference sequence). With 6 bases removed from V and 7 bases from J, the gap between germline ends came to 19 bases. The CDR3 is 15 residues long. In DNA form, the CDR3 reads TGTGCCAGTAGCATCACAGGGGGGGTTCGGAATGAGCAGTTCTTC. It codes for CASSITGGVRNEQFF.

The chain links TRBV27 to TRBJ2-7, with D perhaps matching TRBD1 or TRBD2 (5 bases each). Germline CDR1 and CDR2: MNHEY and SMNVEV (reference sequence). The CDR3 consists of 14 residues. Trimming took 6 bases from V and 3 from J, leaving 15 bases between them. CDR3 sequence: CASSPGRGIYEQYF. The CDR3 nucleotides are TGTGCCAGCAGCCCGGGACGAGGGATCTACGAGCAGTACTTC.

This clone was seen once. The rearrangement links TRBV30 to TRBJ1-2; TRBD1 matches 12 bases. The CDR3 extends over 15 amino acids. The germline CDR1 and CDR2 sequences are GTSNPN and SVGIG (reference sequence). Germline trimming cut 1 base from V and 4 bases from J; bases unmatched to any gene: 4. The CDR3 coding sequence is TGTGCCTGGAGTGAAGGGACAGGGGGCCTCTATGGCTACACCTTC. Amino acids: CAWSEGTGGLYGYTF.

This clone was picked up a small number of times. The V and J genes are TRBV10-3 and TRBJ1-2; D remains unclear. Germline lookup yields CDR1 ENHRY and CDR2 SYGVKD. Trimming cost V 7 bases and J 4 bases, with 13 bases left between them. The CDR3 contains 13 residues. In nucleotides, the CDR3 is TGTGCCATCAAGGTGACAAACACCTATGGCTACACCTTC. Its translation: CAIKVTNTYGYTF.

The gene calls are TRBV6-6 and TRBJ2-7, with a weak D call TRBD1 (6 bases). CDR3 length: 15 amino acids. Germline assignment: CDR1 MNHNY and CDR2 SVGAGI (reference sequence). With 2 bases removed from V and 2 bases from J, the gap between germline ends came to 13 bases. The CDR3 DNA reads TGTGCCAGCAGTTACGGGTCTGGGGGCACCTACGAGCAGTACTTC. Its translation is CASSYGSGGTYEQYF.